Shown below are 29 T cell receptor beta chains from a single sample sequenced in a study of cytomegalovirus exposure and HLA in healthy donors. Here immunoSEQ multiplex PCR was the method, and the copy in TCRdb shows in-frame clones only, minus some. The sample shows 90,000 to 110,000 clones, roughly 86% of them seen only once. Sample: PBMCs. The receptor source for this set is a woman between 18 and 29 years old in good health and CMV-seronegative.

The V call is TRBV28, the J call TRBJ2-1; 8 positions agree with TRBD1. The germline gives CDR1 MDHEN, CDR2 SYDVKM. Trimming at V came to 7 bases and at J to 7 bases, leaving 12 bases not matched to a gene. This CDR3 is 15 amino acids long. CDR3 protein: CASNPGTGRVNEQFF. In nucleotides, the CDR3 is TGTGCCAGCAATCCGGGGACAGGTCGTGTGAATGAGCAGTTCTTC.

The chain has TRBV15 and TRBJ2-7; 14 bases agree with TRBD2. This CDR3 region has 16 residues. With 3 bases clipped from V and 0 bases from J, the junction kept 1 base outside the gene matches. Germline CDR1 is LNHNV and CDR2 is YYDKDF (reference sequence). The CDR3 nucleotides are TGTGCCACCAGCAGGGGGACTAGCGGGAGCTCCTACGAGCAGTACTTC. As protein: CATSRGTSGSSYEQYF.

V gene TRBV7-9 combines with J gene TRBJ1-2, with 8 bases lining up with TRBD1. CDR1 and CDR2 from the germline V gene are SEHNR and FQNEAQ (reference sequence). V lost 0 bases to trimming and J lost 8 bases; unmatched junction nucleotides: 5. CDR3 size: 14 residues. CDR3 sequence (DNA): TGTGCCAGCAGCTTAGCGATGGGGACAGGAGGCTACACCTTC. Amino acids: CASSLAMGTGGYTF.

This chain uses TRBV28 with TRBJ2-1; possibly TRBD1 for D (6 bases). This CDR3 comprises 19 residues. Between the trimmed V and J ends, which lost 5 bases and 0 bases, there was a span of 23 bases. Germline lookup yields CDR1 MDHEN and CDR2 SYDVKM. CDR3 in amino acids: CASSPYKSGTSSSYNEQFF. The CDR3 bases are TGTGCCAGCAGTCCCTACAAATCCGGGACAAGCTCCTCCTACAATGAGCAGTTCTTC.

As DNA, the CDR3 is TGTGCCAGCAGCCAGGACAGGGTCTATGGCTACACCTTC. This encodes CASSQDRVYGYTF. The chain is built from TRBV7-2 and TRBJ1-2; 8 bases agree with TRBD1. There are 13 residues in the CDR3. Germline V gene data show CDR1 as SGHTA and CDR2 as FQGNSA. V shed 5 bases and J 4 bases; nucleotides not matched to a gene: 3.

The rearrangement joins TRBV19 to TRBJ2-1, with 9 bases that match TRBD1. Germline lookup yields CDR1 LNHDA and CDR2 SQIVND (reference sequence). The CDR3 consists of 15 residues. The trim removed 3 bases at V and 6 bases at J, leaving 6 bases unmatched. CDR3 protein: CASSIWTGVGNEQFF. CDR3 DNA sequence: TGTGCCAGTAGTATTTGGACAGGGGTAGGCAATGAGCAGTTCTTC.

V gene TRBV4-1 combines with J gene TRBJ2-6; 8 positions match TRBD2. This CDR3 is built from 15 residues. Looked up from germline, CDR1 is MGHRA and CDR2 is YSYEKL. The V gene end was trimmed by 5 bases and the J gene end by 4 bases; junction bases not matched to a gene: 4. CDR3 nucleotides: TGCGCCAGCAGCTTCTGGACTAGCGGGGCCAACGTCCTGACTTTC. As protein: CASSFWTSGANVLTF.

The chain links TRBV6-5 to TRBJ2-1; 8 nucleotides agree with TRBD2. The germline V gene encodes CDR1 MNHEY and CDR2 SVGAGI. Unmatched junction bases numbered 7, after V lost 6 bases and J lost 9 bases. The CDR3 contains 13 residues. The CDR3 loop reads CASSGGGVFEQFF. The CDR3 region has the DNA TGTGCCAGCAGCGGGGGGGGCGTGTTTGAGCAGTTCTTC.

The genes are TRBV9 and TRBJ2-3; D is possibly TRBD1 (6 bases). The germline gives CDR1 SGDLS, CDR2 YYNGEE. This CDR3 spans 13 amino acids. Trimming stripped 5 bases from V and 0 bases from J, with 7 bases between. The chain's CDR3 is CASSQGSTDTQYF. The DNA for the CDR3 is TGTGCCAGCAGTCAGGGGAGCACAGATACGCAGTATTTT.

Points on this clone: One junction end disagrees with the germline gene, perhaps due to a read error. This CDR3 is also generated by other DNA sequences in the sample. This chain joins TRBV27 and TRBJ2-1; 8 nucleotides agree with TRBD2. This CDR3 is built from 12 residues. Germline V gene sequence: CDR1 MNHEY, CDR2 SMNVEV (reference sequence). In nucleotides, the CDR3 is TGCGCCAGCGGCGGGGGGCCACATGAGCAGTTCTTC. It is translated as CASGGGPHEQFF.

The chain uses TRBV6-7 and TRBJ2-1; 10 positions agree with TRBD2. TRBV6-7 is placed among ORFs of uncertain function. The length of the CDR3 is 20 residues. V gave up 1 base and J gave up 0 bases; unmatched junction bases: 12. For the CDR3, the DNA is TGTGCCAGCAGTTACTATCCTAGCGGGGGTGTACCGAGCTCCTACAATGAGCAGTTCTTC. This translates into CASSYYPSGGVPSSYNEQFF.

CDR3 amino acids: CASSARLAGFNEQFF. As DNA, the CDR3 is TGTGCCAGCAGCGCCCGGCTAGCGGGATTCAATGAGCAGTTCTTC. V and J are TRBV7-9 and TRBJ2-1; 9 bases are a match to TRBD2. Germline CDR1 and CDR2: SEHNR and FQNEAQ (reference sequence). V lost 5 bases, J lost 6 bases, and 8 bases stayed unmatched. CDR3 size: 15 residues.

The CDR3 spells CASSQDEGQAYGYTF. CDR3 coding DNA: TGCGCCAGCAGCCAAGACGAGGGACAGGCCTATGGCTACACCTTC. The chain is built from TRBV4-3 and TRBJ1-2; 8 bases fit TRBD1. Germline CDR1 and CDR2: LGHNA and YSLEER. Trimming cost V 0 bases and J 4 bases; bases outside gene matches: 4. This CDR3 spans 15 amino acids.

The rearrangement uses TRBV7-2 and TRBJ2-6, with a tentative D call TRBD1 (5 bases). This CDR3 is built from 15 residues. Germline V CDR1 and CDR2: SGHTA, FQGNSA. V was shortened by 3 bases and J by 1 base, with 7 bases between the two germline ends. CDR3 residues: CASSFDRSGANVLTF. The CDR3, as DNA: TGTGCCAGCAGCTTCGACAGATCTGGGGCCAACGTCCTGACTTTC.

This chain uses TRBV9 with TRBJ2-7; the D gene is possibly TRBD1 (6 bases). CDR1 is SGDLS, CDR2 YYNGEE, per germline. The CDR3 is made up of 14 amino acids. The V end lost 0 bases, the J end lost 2 bases, and 9 bases lay between the germline ends. In DNA, the CDR3 is TGTGCCAGCAGCGTAGACGGGACACCCTACGAGCAGTACTTC. Translated: CASSVDGTPYEQYF.

V usage is TRBV4-1 and J usage is TRBJ2-1; D may be TRBD2 (5 bases). Trimming stripped 1 base from V and 3 bases from J, with 13 bases between. CDR3 length equals 16 residues. Germline CDR1 reads MGHRA; CDR2 reads YSYEKL. CDR3 DNA: TGCGCCAGCAGCCAAGGTGTGAGGGAAATCTACAATGAGCAGTTCTTC. It codes for CASSQGVREIYNEQFF.

The genes are TRBV28 and TRBJ1-2; tentatively, D is TRBD1 (5 bases). The V end was cut by 4 bases, the J end by 7 bases, with 10 bases between. CDR1 is MDHEN, CDR2 SYDVKM, per germline. This CDR3 comprises 12 residues. DNA of the CDR3: TGTGCCAGCAGTTCCCAGGGCGGTGGCTACACCTTC. Its protein product is CASSSQGGGYTF.

This sequence joins TRBV6-5 and TRBJ1-4; TRBD1 is a possible D gene (6 bases). In germline, CDR1 is MNHEY, CDR2 SVGAGI. There are 14 residues in the CDR3. Trimming stripped 0 bases from V and 8 bases from J, with 10 bases between. The CDR3 sequence: CASSYSTQGEKLFF. The CDR3 bases are TGTGCCAGCAGTTACTCGACGCAGGGGGAAAAACTGTTTTTT.

V and J are TRBV15 and TRBJ2-7, with TRBD2 identical over 14 bases. V was clipped by 7 bases and J by 2 bases; unmatched bases: 7. Looked up from germline, CDR1 is LNHNV and CDR2 is YYDKDF (reference sequence). The CDR3 contains 16 residues. The CDR3 DNA reads TGTGCCACCATCGGGACTAGCGGGAGAGGGGCCTACGAGCAGTACTTC. Translating it yields CATIGTSGRGAYEQYF.

In this sample, this clone turned up once. CDR3: CASSYHGGLYEQYF. The CDR3 nucleotides are TGTGCCAGCAGTTACCACGGCGGACTGTACGAGCAGTACTTC. The chain recombines TRBV6-5 with TRBJ2-7, with D possibly being TRBD2 (5 bases). V shed 2 bases and J shed 4 bases, with 12 bases lying between them. CDR3 length: 14 amino acids. Germline CDR1 is MNHEY and CDR2 is SVGAGI.

This clone was recorded only once. Here the CDR3 reads CASSLEATSYEQYF. DNA of the CDR3: TGTGCCAGCAGCTTAGAAGCGACCAGCTACGAGCAGTACTTC. This rearrangement joins TRBV7-2 to TRBJ2-7; no definite D call. The V gene's germline CDR1 is SGHTA and CDR2 FQGNSA. This CDR3 is 14 amino acids long. Trimming took 1 base from V and 3 from J, leaving 10 bases between them.

This clone was counted once. The genes are TRBV4-1 and TRBJ2-3, with 7 bases fitting TRBD2. V shed 7 bases and J 2 bases; nucleotides not matched to a gene: 12. CDR3 size: 16 residues. Germline lookup yields CDR1 MGHRA and CDR2 YSYEKL. This CDR3 reads CASTFKSSGTTDTQYF. The CDR3 DNA is TGCGCCAGCACCTTCAAATCTAGCGGTACCACAGATACGCAGTATTTT.

CDR3 DNA: TGTGCCAGCAGCCCCCGGGGGACAGTCCTCTCTGGAAACACCATATATTTT. Its protein is CASSPRGTVLSGNTIYF. The chain couples TRBV27 to TRBJ1-3; 7 nucleotides agree with TRBD1. The V and J ends lost 6 bases and 0 bases, in that order; junction bases with no gene match: 11. Germline CDR1 and CDR2: MNHEY and SMNVEV (reference sequence). The CDR3 runs to 17 residues.

The chain has TRBV7-2 and TRBJ2-2; D not resolved. V gave up 2 bases and J gave up 1 base, with 11 bases separating them. Germline V gives CDR1 SGHTA, CDR2 FQGNSA. This CDR3 region has 16 residues. Here the CDR3 reads CASSLSRVLNTGELFF. The CDR3 nucleotides read TGTGCCAGCAGCTTATCACGGGTACTGAACACCGGGGAGCTGTTTTTT.

The count of this clone is one. The chain uses TRBV25-1 and TRBJ1-2; the match to TRBD1 covers 7 bases. Trimming took 5 bases from V and 5 from J; bases not matched to a gene: 8. The CDR3 length is 14 residues. Per germline, CDR1 MGHDK and CDR2 SYGVNS. The CDR3 reads CASSPTGASYGYTF. The CDR3 coding sequence is TGTGCCAGCAGTCCAACAGGGGCGAGTTATGGCTACACCTTC.

In DNA form, the CDR3 reads TGTGCCAGCGGCGCAGGGATTACCTACGAGCAGTACTTC. Translated, it gives CASGAGITYEQYF. The chain links TRBV6-5 to TRBJ2-7; a possible D gene is TRBD1 (5 bases). Trimming pared 8 bases from V and 2 bases from J, leaving 13 bases between. In germline, CDR1 is MNHEY, CDR2 SVGAGI. CDR3 length equals 13 residues.

The chain uses TRBV9 and TRBJ2-3, with TRBD2 identical over 9 bases. The CDR3 has 16 residues. Unmatched junction bases numbered 7, after V lost 0 bases and J lost 5 bases. Germline V lookup: CDR1 SGDLS, CDR2 YYNGEE. Written as DNA, the CDR3 is TGTGCCAGCAGCGTAGAAACTAGCGGGTTAGGAGATACGCAGTATTTT. Protein: CASSVETSGLGDTQYF. Together with reference TRBV9 and TRBJ2-3, the CDR3 gives the full variable domain: DSGVTQTPKHLITATGQRVTLRCSPRSGDLSVYWYQQSLDQGLQFLIQYYNGEERAKGNILERFSAQQFPDLHSELNLSSLELGDSALYFCASSVETSGLGDTQYFGPGTRLTVL.

The V and J genes are TRBV4-1 and TRBJ1-1; TRBD1 aligns across 10 bases. The germline V gene encodes CDR1 MGHRA and CDR2 YSYEKL. The V gene end was trimmed by 0 bases and the J gene end by 5 bases; junction bases not matched to a gene: 3. The CDR3 sequence is 15 residues long. The CDR3 coding sequence is TGCGCCAGCAGCCAAGAGGGACAGGGGTGGACTGAAGCTTTCTTT. This translates into CASSQEGQGWTEAFF.

The chain combines TRBV6-6 with TRBJ1-2, with D possibly being TRBD1 (5 bases). The CDR3 has 12 amino acids. The V end lost 7 bases, the J end lost 5 bases, and 11 bases lay between the germline ends. The V gene's germline CDR1 is MNHNY and CDR2 SVGAGI (reference sequence). CDR3 amino acids: CASNTGLYGYTF. DNA of the CDR3: TGTGCCAGCAACACAGGACTATATGGCTACACCTTC.